Listed below are T cell receptor beta chains from one sample, sequenced in a study of blood T cell repertoires in COVID-19. Only in-frame clones appear in the TCRdb table, and some are missing; sequencing was by immunoSEQ multiplex PCR. The sample records around 320,000 clones, about 82% being singletons. Sample: peripheral blood. These TCRs come from a human donor in a cohort sampled during active COVID-19. CDR3s include the opening cysteine and the closing phenylalanine or tryptophan. D genes are given only for firm matches.

cdr3_length	v_call	d_call	j_call	cdr3_aa
14	TRBV27	-	TRBJ1-1	CASNPAEANTEAFF
16	TRBV18	TRBD2	TRBJ2-3	CASSPPWGGGTDTQYF
14	TRBV3-1/TRBV3-2	-	TRBJ1-5	CASSQARRGQPQHF
13	TRBV12-3/TRBV12-4	-	TRBJ2-7	CASRTQMAGEQYF
15	TRBV24-1	TRBD1	TRBJ2-5	CATSEYGTAQETQYF
13	TRBV18	-	TRBJ1-6	CASSPPGEVALHF
15	TRBV28	-	TRBJ1-6	CASRAGGPGGSPLHF
14	TRBV23-1	TRBD2	TRBJ2-1	CATLRGLAENEQFF
16	TRBV6-1	TRBD2	TRBJ2-1	CASSGYSGGLYNEQFF
13	TRBV25-1	-	TRBJ2-5	CASSEGQSETQYF
15	TRBV5-6	TRBD1	TRBJ2-7	CASSRPGQPSYEQYF
14	TRBV30	-	TRBJ1-6	CAWSGVRGNSPLHF
15	TRBV9	TRBD1	TRBJ1-2	CASTKDRGDSYGYTF
16	TRBV24-1	TRBD1	TRBJ2-2	CATSGNRGRDTGELFF
13	TRBV27	TRBD1	TRBJ1-6	CASSNTGVSPLHF
13	TRBV3-1/TRBV3-2	TRBD2	TRBJ2-3	CASSKGLDGTQYF
15	TRBV6-4	TRBD2	TRBJ2-1	CASSELAGGNNEQFF
16	TRBV3-1/TRBV3-2	-	TRBJ1-1	CASSYRTATRNTEAFF
14	TRBV10-2	-	TRBJ1-2	CASSDGAFNYGYTF
15	TRBV9	TRBD2	TRBJ2-5	CASSVTSGGAETQYF
13	TRBV19	-	TRBJ1-5	CASSIAGNQPQHF
13	TRBV5-5	-	TRBJ2-7	CATSRLADYEQYF
16	TRBV9	-	TRBJ1-5	CASSALHSRNDQPQHF
16	TRBV6-1	TRBD1	TRBJ2-1	CASSVGTGTFHNEQFF
16	TRBV5-8	TRBD1	TRBJ1-1	CASSLGTGGVRTEAFF
13	TRBV6-5	TRBD1	TRBJ1-2	CASRNSDRVGYTF
12	TRBV29-1	TRBD2	TRBJ2-7	CSAGGGPYEQYF
13	TRBV11-2	-	TRBJ2-3	CASSLESLSAQYF
13	TRBV30	-	TRBJ1-6	CAWTPNRNSPLHF
17	TRBV7-9	TRBD1	TRBJ1-4	CASSLFSGTGYNEKLFF
12	TRBV10-3	-	TRBJ1-6	CATTGGNSPLHF
16	TRBV24-1	TRBD1	TRBJ1-2	CATSDFGTGGENGYTF
13	TRBV3-1/TRBV3-2	-	TRBJ1-2	CASTPRENYGYTF
13	TRBV19	TRBD1	TRBJ1-5	CASSTGQGQPQHF
16	TRBV7-9	TRBD1	TRBJ1-1	CASRPSRDRGGTEAFF
14	TRBV11-3	-	TRBJ1-1	CASSLDSGNTEAFF
15	TRBV18	TRBD1	TRBJ1-2	CASSPGTGANYGYTF
13	TRBV30	TRBD1	TRBJ1-2	CAWSGDRGYGYTF
14	TRBV15	-	TRBJ1-3	CATSRDTSGNTIYF
15	TRBV11-3	-	TRBJ2-7	CASSFILPFRGDQYF
16	TRBV9	TRBD1	TRBJ2-2	CASSATTGTGTGELFF
16	TRBV12-5	TRBD1	TRBJ1-2	CASGLVLDRRNYGYTF
13	TRBV6-1	-	TRBJ1-2	CASSEEGLYGYTF
16	TRBV5-1	TRBD1	TRBJ2-5	CASSFSGTGYQETQYF
14	TRBV6-5	TRBD1	TRBJ1-5	CASISGQGWQPQHF
17	TRBV7-8	-	TRBJ1-2	CASSALGRGALGYGYTF
14	TRBV6-5	-	TRBJ2-2	CAGRLEPAAGELFF